These 20 T cell receptor beta chains came from one sample sequenced in a study of control samples from healthy donors and cancer patients (dated by TCRdb to about 2020). Libraries were made using the immunoSEQ multiplex PCR assay. Imported from immuneACCESS, the table was reduced by TCRdb to in-frame sequences with V and J called. These copies leave out some clones; in studies compared against another copy, an unresolved V gene accounts for under half, and the cause of the remainder is not known. This sample has about 120,000 clones in its table, and 85% to 90% of those were observed once. 0.95% to 1.3% of the sample is held by the ten biggest clonotypes. Sequenced material: PBMCs. These receptors were taken from a woman aged 45-59 years with colorectal cancer.

The J gene is TRBJ2-3, the V gene TRBV5-1, with TRBD1 matching over 7 bases. Germline-derived CDR1 and CDR2 are SGHRS and YFSETQ. The length of the CDR3 is 15 residues. V dropped 0 bases and J dropped 0; count of bases not matched to a gene: 1. CDR3 DNA: TGCGCCAGCAGCTTGGAGGGACAGAGCACAGATACGCAGTATTTT. This codes for CASSLEGQSTDTQYF.

V and J are TRBV29-1 and TRBJ2-3; 11 nucleotides line up with TRBD2. Germline lookup yields CDR1 SQVTM and CDR2 ANQGSEA. This CDR3 is 13 amino acids long. The trim removed 7 bases at V and 5 bases at J, leaving 5 bases unmatched. CDR3 in DNA: TGCAGCGCCGGAGGACTAGCGGGAGATACGCAGTATTTT. Its protein product is CSAGGLAGDTQYF.

The genes are TRBV2 and TRBJ2-7, with 7 bases aligning to TRBD1. The CDR3 runs 12 residues. From germline, CDR1 is SNHLY and CDR2 FYNNEI. The junction had 0 bases not matched to a gene; V was cut back by 0 bases and J by 7 bases. CDR3 in DNA: TGTGCCAGCAGTGAAGCGGGACAGGAGCAGTACTTC. Protein: CASSEAGQEQYF.

The V gene is TRBV29-1, the J gene TRBJ2-1; D unclear. V was trimmed by 6 bases and J by 4 bases, leaving 13 bases between them. Germline V lookup: CDR1 SQVTM, CDR2 ANQGSEA. The CDR3 totals 13 residues. CDR3 protein: CSVLTWNYNEQFF. Here the CDR3 DNA reads TGCAGCGTGCTTACCTGGAATTACAATGAGCAGTTCTTC.

The chain is built from TRBV18 and TRBJ1-6; no reliable D call. Between the trimmed V and J ends, which lost 3 bases and 7 bases, there was a span of 7 bases. This CDR3 is 13 amino acids long. Germline values: CDR1 KGHSH, CDR2 LQKENI. The CDR3 DNA is TGTGCCAGCTCACCTTCCGAAAATTCACCCCTCCACTTT. This gives the protein CASSPSENSPLHF. Drawing the rest from reference TRBV18 and TRBJ1-6, the complete variable domain is NAGVMQNPRHLVRRRGQEARLRCSPMKGHSHVYWYRQLPEEGLKFMVYLQKENIIDESGMPKERFSAEFPKEGPSILRIQQVVRGDSAAYFCASSPSENSPLHFGNGTRLTVT.

The genes are TRBV7-8 and TRBJ1-1; 8 bases are a match to TRBD1. Germline lookup yields CDR1 SGHVS and CDR2 FQNEAQ. The ends lost 5 bases at V and 1 base at J; junction bases unmatched: 12. This CDR3 is built from 17 residues. The DNA for the CDR3 is TGTGCCAGCAGCCCTACCCCGACCGGGACAGGGAACACTGAAGCTTTCTTT. It translates to CASSPTPTGTGNTEAFF.

The chain recombines TRBV27 with TRBJ1-1; TRBD1 might be the D (5 bases). V lost 7 bases and J lost 0, with 12 bases in between. The CDR3 sequence is 14 residues long. Germline CDR1 MNHEY, CDR2 SMNVEV (reference sequence). The CDR3 region is CASNRDAMNTEAFF. The DNA for the CDR3 is TGTGCCAGCAACCGGGACGCCATGAACACTGAAGCTTTCTTT.

The CDR3 bases are TGTGCCAGCTCACCACCGGGCGGGGCCTACGAGCAGTACTTC. It codes for CASSPPGGAYEQYF. The chain couples TRBV18 to TRBJ2-7; maybe TRBD2 (6 bases). The CDR3 runs to 14 residues. Germline values: CDR1 KGHSH, CDR2 LQKENI. The V gene lost 0 bases and the J gene lost 2 bases, with 8 bases spanning the gap.

This chain connects TRBV7-7 to TRBJ2-5, with 12 bases lining up with TRBD1. Germline V lookup: CDR1 SSHAT, CDR2 FNYEAQ (reference sequence). CDR3 length: 16 residues. V lost 3 bases and J lost 5; bases outside the gene matches: 7. CDR3 sequence (DNA): TGTGCCAGCAGCTTTAGGGGGACAGGGGGCGCGGAGACCCAGTACTTC. Residues: CASSFRGTGGAETQYF.

CDR3 DNA: TGTGCCAGTACCACGACAGGGGGTTTCGATTCACCCCTCCACTTT. Amino acid sequence: CASTTTGGFDSPLHF. The chain uses TRBV19 and TRBJ1-6; 9 bases fit TRBD1. This CDR3 comprises 15 residues. V gave up 7 bases and J gave up 8 bases; unmatched junction bases: 9. Germline loops: CDR1 LNHDA, CDR2 SQIVND (reference sequence).

This chain connects TRBV7-9 to TRBJ1-2; D remains unclear. V lost 5 bases to trimming and J lost 3 bases, with 13 bases between them. There are 14 residues in the CDR3. Germline assignment: CDR1 SEHNR and CDR2 FQNEAQ (reference sequence). The DNA for the CDR3 is TGTGCCAGCAGCGCAAGGAGGGAGTACTATGGCTACACCTTC. It codes for CASSARREYYGYTF.

The rearrangement links TRBV27 to TRBJ2-7; no firm D call. Germline CDR1 MNHEY, CDR2 SMNVEV (reference sequence). This CDR3 comprises 13 residues. Trimming cost V 2 bases and J 5 bases, with 10 bases left between them. The CDR3 DNA reads TGTGCCAGCAGTTTACGGCATAACGACGAGCAGTACTTC. Its protein product is CASSLRHNDEQYF.

J is TRBJ1-2 and V is TRBV28, with D hard to call. The V gene lost 3 bases and the J gene lost 6 bases, with 20 bases spanning the gap. This CDR3 has 16 residues. Germline lookup yields CDR1 MDHEN and CDR2 SYDVKM. CDR3 sequence (DNA): TGTGCCAGCAGTTTTACCCTCCGGGTCCAGCTGGATGGCTACACCTTC. Residues: CASSFTLRVQLDGYTF.

The V and J genes are TRBV11-2 and TRBJ2-3; D may be TRBD2 (6 bases). Germline V lookup: CDR1 SGHAT, CDR2 FQNNGV. The CDR3 is 18 residues long. The V end was cut by 3 bases, the J end by 3 bases, with 22 bases between. The DNA for the CDR3 is TGTGCCAGCAGCTTCCGGGCTGGACTTACGGGAGTTACAGATACGCAGTATTTT. This encodes CASSFRAGLTGVTDTQYF.

This clone was observed a single time. The V gene is TRBV7-3, the J gene TRBJ2-3, with D unresolved. Trimming took off 1 base at V and 3 bases at J, with 8 bases between the two ends. Germline lookup yields CDR1 SGHTA and CDR2 FQGTGA. The CDR3 extends over 14 amino acids. The CDR3 sequence: CASSLNLSTDTQYF. The CDR3 DNA reads TGTGCCAGCAGCTTAAATCTGTCAACAGATACGCAGTATTTT. Looking up the rest from reference TRBV7-3 and TRBJ2-3 gives the full variable domain: GAGVSQTPSNKVTEKGKYVELRCDPISGHTALYWYRQSLGQGPEFLIYFQGTGAADDSGLPNDRFFAVRPEGSVSTLKIQRTERGDSAVYLCASSLNLSTDTQYFGPGTRLTVL.

The V call is TRBV9, the J call TRBJ2-5; no reliable D call. The CDR3 has 14 residues. The germline V gene has CDR1 SGDLS and CDR2 YYNGEE. The V gene lost 0 bases and the J gene lost 4 bases, with 10 bases spanning the gap. The CDR3 DNA reads TGTGCCAGCAGCGTAGATCTGGTTGGAGAGACCCAGTACTTC. It codes for CASSVDLVGETQYF.

Details on this clone: One end of the junction is discordant with germline, which a read error may explain. The V call is TRBV5-1, the J call TRBJ1-1, with unresolved D. The CDR3 is made up of 13 amino acids. CDR1 and CDR2 from the germline V gene are SGHRS and YFSETQ. The CDR3 DNA reads TGCGCCAGCAGCTTGGAAACGAACGCTGAAGCTTTCTTT. This gives the protein CASSLETNAEAFF.

The V and J genes are TRBV6-5 and TRBJ1-2, with a tentative D call TRBD1 (5 bases). The germline CDR1 and CDR2 sequences are MNHEY and SVGAGI. The CDR3 has 14 amino acids. V was shortened by 0 bases and J by 6 bases, with 11 bases between the two germline ends. This CDR3 reads CASSYSRGNHGYTF. Written as DNA, the CDR3 is TGTGCCAGCAGTTACTCTAGGGGAAACCATGGCTACACCTTC.

This chain joins TRBV28 and TRBJ2-2; 7 nucleotides line up with TRBD2. This CDR3 is built from 16 residues. V trimming: 4 bases; J trimming: 1 base; junction bases outside the gene matches: 6. CDR1 is MDHEN and CDR2 is SYDVKM in the germline V gene. The CDR3 DNA reads as TGTGCCAGCAGTTCTGCGGGAGTAGGGAACACCGGGGAGCTGTTTTTT. It encodes CASSSAGVGNTGELFF.

This rearrangement joins TRBV30 to TRBJ2-7; D uncertain. The CDR3 is 13 residues long. Germline CDR1 is GTSNPN and CDR2 is SVGIG (reference sequence). The V and J ends lost 0 bases and 2 bases respectively, with 8 bases between them. The CDR3 region has the DNA TGTGCCTGGAGTGTCGGGTTAGCCTACGAGCAGTACTTC. Amino acid sequence: CAWSVGLAYEQYF.